This record looks at one T cell receptor (beta chain) sequence and its context. Its matching antigen is unknown. The Oncomine TCR Beta short-read assay was applied to DNA of cultured CD4+ T cells. Genomic DNA was taken out of cultured CD4+ T cells by extraction. TCRdb analysed the PCR reads with MiXCR anew, one entry per CDR3 protein. This table holds under 15,000 distinct CDR3 sequences, about half found once. This record belongs to a study of vaccination and CD4 T cells after COVID-19. Study-level background: The authors gave control cultures a CEFX pool, an HIV-1 Nef pool, or no peptide.

Germline CDR1 and CDR2: MGHDK and SYGVNS. V trimming: 3 bases; J trimming: 3 bases; junction bases outside the gene matches: 4. This CDR3 is built from 15 residues. Treatment described: roughly 10-day PBMC culture with coronavirus spike peptide pools or control peptides (ViraFEST assay). The origin of this receptor is a human donor who had recovered from COVID-19. The gene calls are TRBV25-1 and TRBJ2-3; 9 bases agree with TRBD2. The sequenced sample consisted of CD4+ T cells from blood, cultured in vitro. The CDR3 nucleotides are TGTGCCAGCAGTGATAGCGGGAGATTAACAGATACGCAGTATTTT. Amino acids: CASSDSGRLTDTQYF.